This T cell receptor beta chain is from a study of cytomegalovirus exposure and HLA in healthy donors. Study-wide results and limits: Accounts indicate the classifier identified cytomegalovirus status with strong specificity and sensitivity. Most of the TCR beta V segments (in an earlier analysis) were productive either about 87% or about 30% of the time. Several of the most significant clusters appeared, in a later analysis, to be linked to common viral pathogens. While the bulk of TCR sequences proved rare, some public TCRs turned up in many donors.

As regards this clone: As yet, its antigen is unknown.

With 60 Vbeta and 13 Jbeta primers, the PCR was carried out. This table comes from immunoSEQ multiplex PCR, and its TCRdb copy is limited to in-frame clones, with some not included. The sample lists about 180,000 clones, 82% occurring once. The germline CDR1 and CDR2 sequences are MDHEN and SYDVKM. The CDR3 loop spans 14 amino acids. The V and J ends lost 2 bases and 1 base respectively, with 7 bases between them. The origin of this receptor is a woman aged 45-60 years in good health and CMV-seronegative. The V call is TRBV28, the J call TRBJ2-3, with D tentatively TRBD1 (5 bases). Source material: PBMCs. CDR3: CASSLSRGTDTQYF. The CDR3 DNA follows: TGTGCCAGCAGTTTAAGCAGGGGCACAGATACGCAGTATTTT.